This T cell receptor (beta chain) derives from a study of blood T cell repertoires in COVID-19. Sequencing was performed with immunoSEQ multiplex PCR; in TCRdb, only in-frame clones are kept and a portion is missing. The top ten clones hold approximately 2.1% of a sample with roughly 430,000 clones, 70% to 90% of them seen once. The V gene's germline CDR1 is MNHEY and CDR2 SMNVEV (reference sequence). CDR3 length: 16 amino acids. V gave up 5 bases and J gave up 5 bases; unmatched junction bases: 8. This TCR came from a woman aged 40 to 55 with acute COVID-19. The specimen sequenced was PBMCs or T cells enriched from blood (not recorded which). This chain uses TRBV27 with TRBJ2-5; 13 nucleotides line up with TRBD2. In nucleotides, the CDR3 is TGTGCCAGCAGTCCCGGACTAGCGGGGGTTAGGGAGACCCAGTACTTC. Encoded protein: CASSPGLAGVRETQYF.